This entry lists 12 T cell receptor beta chains sequenced from one sample in a study of response to subunit inactivated influenza vaccine. TCRdb analysed the RT-PCR reads with MiXCR anew, one entry per CDR3 protein. Here the sample spans about 540,000 distinct CDR3 sequences, 20% to 25% being singletons. These data also featured in a second study, about T cells expressing NK-cell markers. According to that study: The TCR beta cDNA came from 5'RACE template switching with UMIs.

Source: CD4+ T cells sorted from PBMCs, taken 12 days after vaccination. Receptors were obtained from a man aged 50-59 years who received an inactivated influenza vaccine.

This chain links TRBV4-1 with TRBJ2-7; no firm D call. The V gene's germline CDR1 is MGHRA and CDR2 YSYEKL. The CDR3 has 13 residues. Trimming pared 5 bases from V and 7 bases from J, leaving 15 bases between. The DNA of the CDR3 is TGCGCCAGCAGCGCGACCCTCCACACGGAGCAGTACTTC. Protein: CASSATLHTEQYF.

V and J are TRBV27 and TRBJ2-7; 7 nucleotides match TRBD1. The trim removed 7 bases at V and 4 bases at J, leaving 13 bases unmatched. CDR1 and CDR2 from the germline V gene are MNHEY and SMNVEV (reference sequence). This CDR3 has 15 amino acids. CDR3 in DNA: TGTGCCAGCATCGCGATGGGACAGACCCGTTACGAGCAGTACTTC. This codes for CASIAMGQTRYEQYF.

In its sample, this clonotype was seen a few times. V gene TRBV24-1 combines with J gene TRBJ2-1, with D tentatively TRBD1 (6 bases). The germline CDR1 and CDR2 sequences are KGHDR and SFDVKD. V lost 4 bases to trimming and J lost 11 bases, with 8 bases between them. The CDR3 covers 11 residues. CDR3 coding DNA: TGTGCCACCAGTGAAACAGGGCAGCAGTTCTTC. Translated, it gives CATSETGQQFF.

The chain employs TRBV3-1 and TRBJ1-2; TRBD1 is a possible D gene (6 bases). The CDR3 extends over 18 amino acids. Trimming removed 3 bases from V and 7 bases from J, with 27 bases in between. Germline V CDR1 and CDR2: LGHDT, YNNKEL (reference sequence). The CDR3 coding sequence is TGTGCCAGCAGCCATACCACAGGTCAACCTGGGGGCCTATCTGGCTACACCTTC. Its translation: CASSHTTGQPGGLSGYTF.

This clonotype was observed a handful of times. This sequence joins TRBV9 and TRBJ1-1, with a weak D call TRBD1 (6 bases). The germline V gene has CDR1 SGDLS and CDR2 YYNGEE. Deletions cut 0 bases from V and 10 bases from J, with 19 bases between. The CDR3 has 15 amino acids. The CDR3 protein is CASSVGPGETLLAFF. The CDR3 nucleotides read TGTGCCAGCAGCGTAGGGCCAGGGGAAACGCTGTTAGCTTTCTTT. Full variable domain (outside the CDR3, taken from reference TRBV9 and TRBJ1-1): DSGVTQTPKHLITATGQRVTLRCSPRSGDLSVYWYQQSLDQGLQFLIQYYNGEERAKGNILERFSAQQFPDLHSELNLSSLELGDSALYFCASSVGPGETLLAFFGQGTRLTVV.

The sample holds a few counts of this clonotype. The chain uses TRBV5-1 and TRBJ1-6; possible D gene TRBD1, 6 bases. The CDR3 sequence is 16 residues long. Germline CDR1 reads SGHRS; CDR2 reads YFSETQ. V lost 0 bases, J lost 1 base, and 8 bases lay in between. The CDR3, as DNA: TGCGCCAGCAGCTTGGCAGGGGAGTCCTATAATTCACCCCTCCACTTT. It yields the protein CASSLAGESYNSPLHF. Filled out from reference TRBV5-1 and TRBJ1-6, the complete variable domain reads KAGVTQTPRYLIKTRGQQVTLSCSPISGHRSVSWYQQTPGQGLQFLFEYFSETQRNKGNFPGRFSGRQFSNSRSEMNVSTLELGDSALYLCASSLAGESYNSPLHFGNGTRLTVT.

This clonotype was observed a few times. This sequence joins TRBV7-2 and TRBJ1-2; D unclear. CDR3 size: 12 residues. With 6 bases removed from V and 5 bases from J, the gap between germline ends came to 10 bases. In germline, CDR1 is SGHTA, CDR2 FQGNSA. The DNA for the CDR3 is TGTGCCAGCAGTCACGGATTATATGGCTACACCTTC. Protein sequence: CASSHGLYGYTF.

This clonotype was seen a few times. The V call is TRBV5-1, the J call TRBJ2-5; the match to TRBD1 covers 7 bases. The CDR3 is 14 residues long. Germline lookup yields CDR1 SGHRS and CDR2 YFSETQ. The J segment lost 7 bases and the V segment lost 4 bases, leaving 10 bases of the junction unmatched. The CDR3: CASSTGTDPGTQYF. The CDR3 DNA is TGCGCCAGCAGCACAGGGACAGACCCAGGGACCCAGTACTTC. Full variable domain (remainder filled in from reference TRBV5-1 and TRBJ2-5): KAGVTQTPRYLIKTRGQQVTLSCSPISGHRSVSWYQQTPGQGLQFLFEYFSETQRNKGNFPGRFSGRQFSNSRSEMNVSTLELGDSALYLCASSTGTDPGTQYFGPGTRLLVL.

This clonotype showed up just a few times. This chain links TRBV14 with TRBJ2-1; a weak D match, TRBD1 (5 bases). Germline V gives CDR1 SGHDN, CDR2 FVKESK. V lost 0 bases, J lost 3 bases, and 9 bases lay in between. CDR3 size: 15 residues. The CDR3 loop reads CASSQDPGIYNEQFF. The CDR3 DNA sequence: TGTGCCAGCAGCCAAGATCCAGGGATCTACAATGAGCAGTTCTTC.

The V call is TRBV6-5, the J call TRBJ2-7; D remains unclear. V was shortened by 0 bases and J by 2 bases, with 8 bases between the two germline ends. Germline CDR1 reads MNHEY; CDR2 reads SVGAGI. The CDR3 has 14 amino acids. The CDR3 loop reads CASSYSALAYEQYF. The DNA for the CDR3 is TGTGCCAGCAGTTACTCTGCACTTGCCTACGAGCAGTACTTC.

This clonotype appeared many times. This chain joins TRBV20-1 and TRBJ2-7; 11 bases map to TRBD1. The V and J ends lost 3 bases and 6 bases, in that order; junction bases with no gene match: 10. Germline values: CDR1 DFQATT, CDR2 SNEGSKA (reference sequence). The CDR3 contains 15 residues. The CDR3: CSARDRTGGPSEQYF. The CDR3 DNA sequence: TGCAGTGCTAGGGACCGGACAGGGGGCCCATCCGAGCAGTACTTC.

The J gene is TRBJ2-1, the V gene TRBV29-1, with D hard to call. CDR3 length: 14 residues. CDR1 is SQVTM, CDR2 ANQGSEA, per germline. The CDR3 region has the DNA TGCACCGATGGGTGGGTGGCCTCCTACAATGAGCAGTTCTTC. It encodes CTDGWVASYNEQFF.